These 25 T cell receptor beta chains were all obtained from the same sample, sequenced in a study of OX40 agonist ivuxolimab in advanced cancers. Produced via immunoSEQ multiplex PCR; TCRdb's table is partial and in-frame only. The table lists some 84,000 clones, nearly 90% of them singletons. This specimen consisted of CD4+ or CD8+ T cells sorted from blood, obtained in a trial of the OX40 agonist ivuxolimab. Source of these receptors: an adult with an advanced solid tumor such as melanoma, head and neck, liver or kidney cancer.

In nucleotides, the CDR3 is TGTGCCAGCAGTCCAGCCTCCCCCCCCGAGCAGTACGTC. Amino acids: CASSPASPPEQYV. This chain connects TRBV28 to TRBJ2-7; D is ambiguous. CDR1 is MDHEN, CDR2 SYDVKM, per germline. Trimming left V 5 bases short and J 6 bases short, with 14 bases between. The length of the CDR3 is 13 residues.

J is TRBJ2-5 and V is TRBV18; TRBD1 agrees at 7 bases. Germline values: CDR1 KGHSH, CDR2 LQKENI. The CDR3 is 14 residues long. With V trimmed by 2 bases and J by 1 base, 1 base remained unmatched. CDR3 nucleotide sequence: TGTGCCAGCTCACCAGACAGGGTCCAAGAGACCCAGTACTTC. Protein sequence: CASSPDRVQETQYF.

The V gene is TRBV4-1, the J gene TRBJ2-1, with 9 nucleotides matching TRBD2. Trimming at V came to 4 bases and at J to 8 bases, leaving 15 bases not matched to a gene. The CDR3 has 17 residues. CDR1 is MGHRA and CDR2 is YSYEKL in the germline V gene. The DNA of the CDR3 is TGCGCCAGCAGCCGGGGCGGACTAGCGATCCTCGGCGATGAGCAGTTCTTC. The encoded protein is CASSRGGLAILGDEQFF.

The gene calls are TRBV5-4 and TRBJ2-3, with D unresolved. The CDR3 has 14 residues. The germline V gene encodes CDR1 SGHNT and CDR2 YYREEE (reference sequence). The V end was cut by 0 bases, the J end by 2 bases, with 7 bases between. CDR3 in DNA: TGTGCCAGCAGCTTGGCCCAGCACACAGATACGCAGTATTTT. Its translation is CASSLAQHTDTQYF.

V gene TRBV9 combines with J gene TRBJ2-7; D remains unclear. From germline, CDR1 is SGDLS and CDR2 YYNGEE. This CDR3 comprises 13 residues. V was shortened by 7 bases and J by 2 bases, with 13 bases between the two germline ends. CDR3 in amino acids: CASGGSNAYEQYF. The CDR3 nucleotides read TGTGCCAGCGGTGGCAGTAATGCCTACGAGCAGTACTTC. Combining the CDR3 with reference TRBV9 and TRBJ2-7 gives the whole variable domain DSGVTQTPKHLITATGQRVTLRCSPRSGDLSVYWYQQSLDQGLQFLIQYYNGEERAKGNILERFSAQQFPDLHSELNLSSLELGDSALYFCASGGSNAYEQYFGPGTRLTVT.

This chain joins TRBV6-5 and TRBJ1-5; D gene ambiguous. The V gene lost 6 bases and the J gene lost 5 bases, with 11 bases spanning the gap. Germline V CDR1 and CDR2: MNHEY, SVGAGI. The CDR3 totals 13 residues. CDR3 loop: CASRMQAYQPQHF. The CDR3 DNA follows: TGTGCCAGCAGAATGCAGGCATATCAGCCCCAGCATTTT.

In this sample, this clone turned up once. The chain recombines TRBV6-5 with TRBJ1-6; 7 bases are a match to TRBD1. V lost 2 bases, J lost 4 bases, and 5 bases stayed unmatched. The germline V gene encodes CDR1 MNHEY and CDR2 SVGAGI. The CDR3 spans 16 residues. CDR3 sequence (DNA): TGTGCCAGCAGTTACACGGGACAGAGATATAATTCACCCCTCCACTTT. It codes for CASSYTGQRYNSPLHF.

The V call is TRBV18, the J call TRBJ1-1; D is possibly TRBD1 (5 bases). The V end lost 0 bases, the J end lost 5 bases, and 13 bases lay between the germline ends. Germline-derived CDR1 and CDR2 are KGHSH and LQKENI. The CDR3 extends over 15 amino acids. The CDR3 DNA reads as TGTGCCAGCTCACCACCGGTGTCTAAGGGGACTGAAGCTTTCTTT. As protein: CASSPPVSKGTEAFF.

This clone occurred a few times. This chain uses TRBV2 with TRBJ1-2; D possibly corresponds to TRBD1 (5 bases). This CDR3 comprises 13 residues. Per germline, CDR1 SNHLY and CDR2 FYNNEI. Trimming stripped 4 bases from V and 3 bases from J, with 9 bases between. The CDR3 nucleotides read TGTGCCAGCAGTGGGGGGACGCACTATGGCTACACCTTC. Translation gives CASSGGTHYGYTF. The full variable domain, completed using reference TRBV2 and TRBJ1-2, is EPEVTQTPSHQVTQMGQEVILRCVPISNHLYFYWYRQILGQKVEFLVSFYNNEISEKSEIFDDQFSVERPDGSNFTLKIRSTKLEDSAMYFCASSGGTHYGYTFGSGTRLTVV.

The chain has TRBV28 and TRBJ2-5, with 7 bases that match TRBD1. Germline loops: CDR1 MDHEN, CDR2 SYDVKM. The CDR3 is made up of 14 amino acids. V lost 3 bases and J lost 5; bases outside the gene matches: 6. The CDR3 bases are TGTGCCAGCAGTTTGTACAGGGGACGGGAGACCCAGTACTTC. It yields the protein CASSLYRGRETQYF. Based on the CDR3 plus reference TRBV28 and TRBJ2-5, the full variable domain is DVKVTQSSRYLVKRTGEKVFLECVQDMDHENMFWYRQDPGLGLRLIYFSYDVKMKEKGDIPEGYSVSREKKERFSLILESASTNQTSMYLCASSLYRGRETQYFGPGTRLLVL.

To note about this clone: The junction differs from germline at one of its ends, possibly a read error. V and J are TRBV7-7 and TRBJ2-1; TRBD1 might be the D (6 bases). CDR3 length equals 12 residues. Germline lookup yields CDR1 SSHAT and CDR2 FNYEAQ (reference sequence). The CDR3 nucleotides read TGTGCTAGCAGCTCACAGGGTGACGAGCAGTTCTTC. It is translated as CASSSQGDEQFF.

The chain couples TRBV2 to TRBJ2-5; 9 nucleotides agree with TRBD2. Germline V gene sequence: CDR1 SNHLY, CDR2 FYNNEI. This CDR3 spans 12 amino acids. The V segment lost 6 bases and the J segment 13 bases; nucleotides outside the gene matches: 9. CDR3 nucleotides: TGTGCCAGCAGCCTCGGCGGGAGGGACCTGTACTTC. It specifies CASSLGGRDLYF.

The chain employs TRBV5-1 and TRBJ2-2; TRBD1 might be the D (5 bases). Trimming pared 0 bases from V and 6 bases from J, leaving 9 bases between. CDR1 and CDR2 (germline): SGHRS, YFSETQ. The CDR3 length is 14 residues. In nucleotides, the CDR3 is TGCGCCAGCAGCTTGGGGTTAGGGGCCGGGGAGCTGTTTTTT. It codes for CASSLGLGAGELFF.

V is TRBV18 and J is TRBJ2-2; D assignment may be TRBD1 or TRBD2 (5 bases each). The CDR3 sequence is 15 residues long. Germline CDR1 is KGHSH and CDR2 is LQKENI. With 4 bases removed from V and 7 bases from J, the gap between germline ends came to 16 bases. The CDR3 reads CASSLQGWENGELFF. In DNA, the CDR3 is TGTGCCAGCTCACTCCAGGGATGGGAGAACGGGGAGCTGTTTTTT. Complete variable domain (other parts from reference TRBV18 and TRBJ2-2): NAGVMQNPRHLVRRRGQEARLRCSPMKGHSHVYWYRQLPEEGLKFMVYLQKENIIDESGMPKERFSAEFPKEGPSILRIQQVVRGDSAAYFCASSLQGWENGELFFGEGSRLTVL.

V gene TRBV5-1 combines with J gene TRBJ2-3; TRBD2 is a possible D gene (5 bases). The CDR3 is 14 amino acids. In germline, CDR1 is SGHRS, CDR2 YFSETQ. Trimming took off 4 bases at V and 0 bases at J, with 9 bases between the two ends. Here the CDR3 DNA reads TGCGCCAGCAGCCCTAGCTCTAGCACAGATACGCAGTATTTT. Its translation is CASSPSSSTDTQYF.

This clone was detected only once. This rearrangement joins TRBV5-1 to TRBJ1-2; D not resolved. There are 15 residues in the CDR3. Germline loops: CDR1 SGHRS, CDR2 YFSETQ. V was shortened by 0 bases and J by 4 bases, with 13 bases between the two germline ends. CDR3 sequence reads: CASSLAPRTSYGYTF. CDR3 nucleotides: TGCGCCAGCAGCTTGGCCCCCAGGACCTCCTATGGCTACACCTTC. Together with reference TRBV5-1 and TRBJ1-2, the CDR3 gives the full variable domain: KAGVTQTPRYLIKTRGQQVTLSCSPISGHRSVSWYQQTPGQGLQFLFEYFSETQRNKGNFPGRFSGRQFSNSRSEMNVSTLELGDSALYLCASSLAPRTSYGYTFGSGTRLTVV.

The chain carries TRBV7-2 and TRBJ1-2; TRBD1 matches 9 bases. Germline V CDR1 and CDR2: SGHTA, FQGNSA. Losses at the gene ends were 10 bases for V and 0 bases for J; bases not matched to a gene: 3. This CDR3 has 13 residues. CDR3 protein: CATGTGPNYGYTF. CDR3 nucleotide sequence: TGTGCCACCGGGACAGGGCCTAACTATGGCTACACCTTC.

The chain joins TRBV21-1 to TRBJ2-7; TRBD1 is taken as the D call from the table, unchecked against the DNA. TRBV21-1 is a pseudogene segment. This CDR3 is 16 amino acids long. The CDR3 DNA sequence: TGTGCCAGCAGCAAAGATCTAAGGACACCGTCCTACGAGCAGTACGTC. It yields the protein CASSKDLRTPSYEQYV.

CDR3 in amino acids: CASNRPDEQYF. The CDR3 DNA reads TGTGCCAGTAACCGTCCCGACGAGCAGTACTTC. The chain combines TRBV19 with TRBJ2-7; no firm D call. CDR1 and CDR2 from the germline V gene are LNHDA and SQIVND (reference sequence). There are 11 residues in the CDR3. The V gene lost 7 bases and the J gene lost 5 bases, with 9 bases spanning the gap.

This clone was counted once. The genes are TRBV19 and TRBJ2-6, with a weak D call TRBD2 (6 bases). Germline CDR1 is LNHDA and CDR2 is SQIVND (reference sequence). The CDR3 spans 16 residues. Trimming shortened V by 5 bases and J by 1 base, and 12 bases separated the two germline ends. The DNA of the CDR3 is TGTGCCAGTAGTCTACGGGGGAGTTCTGGGGCCAACGTCCTGACTTTC. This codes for CASSLRGSSGANVLTF.

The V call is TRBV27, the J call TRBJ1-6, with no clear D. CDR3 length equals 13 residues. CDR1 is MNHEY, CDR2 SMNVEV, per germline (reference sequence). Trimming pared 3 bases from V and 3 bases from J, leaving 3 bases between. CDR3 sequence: CASSFYYNSPLHF. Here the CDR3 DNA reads TGTGCCAGCAGTTTTTACTATAATTCACCCCTCCACTTT.

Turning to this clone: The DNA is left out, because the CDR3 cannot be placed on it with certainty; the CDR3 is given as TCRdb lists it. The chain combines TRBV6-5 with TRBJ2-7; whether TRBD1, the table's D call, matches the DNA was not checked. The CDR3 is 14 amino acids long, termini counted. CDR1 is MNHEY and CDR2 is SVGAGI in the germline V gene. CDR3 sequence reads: CASSSSTVGYEQYF.

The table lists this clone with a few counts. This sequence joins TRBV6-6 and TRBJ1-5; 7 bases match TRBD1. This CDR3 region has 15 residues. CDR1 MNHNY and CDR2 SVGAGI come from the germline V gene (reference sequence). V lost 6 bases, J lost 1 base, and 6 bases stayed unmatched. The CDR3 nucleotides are TGTGCCAGCAGCTCCGACAGGGAGAGCAATCAGCCCCAGCATTTT. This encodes CASSSDRESNQPQHF.

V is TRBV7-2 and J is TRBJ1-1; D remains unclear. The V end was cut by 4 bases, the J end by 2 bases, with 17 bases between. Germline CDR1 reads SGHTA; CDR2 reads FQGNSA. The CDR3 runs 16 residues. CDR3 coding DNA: TGTGCCAGCAGCTGGTTCAAGGGCCACTACAACACTGAAGCTTTCTTT. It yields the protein CASSWFKGHYNTEAFF.

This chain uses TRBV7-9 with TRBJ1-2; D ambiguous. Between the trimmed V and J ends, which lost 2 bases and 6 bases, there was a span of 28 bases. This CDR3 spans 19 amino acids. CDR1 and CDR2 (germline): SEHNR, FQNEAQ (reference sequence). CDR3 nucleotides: TGTGCCAGCAGCTTACTAACTCTCGTGGTGGCCCGGATGGTGGATGGCTACACCTTC. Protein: CASSLLTLVVARMVDGYTF.